This T cell receptor (beta chain) was recovered during a study of vaccination and CD4 T cells after COVID-19 (dated by TCRdb to between 2020 and 2023). General notes on the study: Every convalescent patient had a positive nasal swab PCR test for SARS-CoV-2, with mild disease in 9 or 10 patients and severe disease in one. In the convalescent cohort there were six males and four females, among whom were two Hispanic individuals, seven Caucasians, two Asians and one multiracial person. Participants got two doses of the Pfizer-BioNTech BNT162b2 vaccine (n=8) or two doses of the Moderna mRNA-1273 vaccine (n=2). Post-COVID blood samples were collected from convalescent patients a median of about 92 days after diagnosis, with a range of about 35 to 180 days. Post-vaccine blood samples were taken a median of approximately 76 days after the second vaccine dose, with a range of roughly 13 to 250 days. The spike-specific CD4+ TCR repertoire was compared before and after mRNA vaccination in about nine COVID-19 convalescent patients and a handful of infection-naive healthy vaccine recipients. General conclusions and limits of the study: In convalescent patients, a median around 90% of post-vaccine SARS-CoV-2-reactive clones were detected only after vaccination, suggesting vaccine-specific priming. Of the vaccine-specific clones found in convalescent patients, nearly all (304 of 307) were mono-reactive for SARS-CoV-2 spike instead of being cross-reactive with common cold coronaviruses. The median number of SARS-CoV-2-reactive clonotypes rose from under 25 after infection to 38 after vaccination, but the change was not significant. The number of convalescent patients in the study was relatively small, and the study did not examine early timepoints following natural infection.

The CDR3 sequence holds 15 residues, the cysteine and phenylalanine included. The only DNA kept is the CDR3, 45 bases in frame from the first base. Between the V and J ends, shortened by 4 bases and 5 bases respectively, the junction contains 15 bases. CDR1 and CDR2, looked up from the germline V gene, are SGHAT and FQNNGV. A note on this clonotype: The antigen this receptor binds is unknown. It has no much larger one-base neighbor in the sample; base qualities were not kept.

Library generation was performed with PCR. Sequencer: Illumina iSeq 100. The authors' analysis ran thus. Non-productive sequences were removed, and CDR3s not starting with C, not ending with F or W, or shorter than 7 amino acids were discarded. Using R version 3.6.1, CDR3 homology was evaluated through Levenshtein distances (stringdist) along with unrooted phylogenetic trees (ape). The public reads were reanalyzed by TCRdb: fastp trimming at Q25, MiXCR alignment, in-frame beta chains only. Duplicate CDR3 protein sequences are folded into a single record with the most common DNA and genes. In this record, the V and J calls reflect TCRdb's handling and not the investigators' own analysis. Here the sample has about 15,000 distinct CDR3 sequences; 65% to 70% occur a single time. Approximately 1% of the sample is taken by the ten largest. The positive SARS-CoV-2 PCR tests of the convalescent patients were dated from March to December 2020, before the Alpha, Beta and Delta variants emerged in the United States. Ficoll-Paque Plus gradient centrifugation was used to isolate PBMCs from whole blood, and the isolated PBMCs were then either used fresh or cryopreserved at -140C.

The chain is made from TRBV11-2 and TRBJ1-5, with the D segment identity uncertain. This sequence was found in a human donor who had recovered from COVID-19. This specimen was CD4+ T cells from blood, taken after SARS-CoV-2 vaccination. The CDR3 in this case is CASSWRMGEDQPQHF. Here is the DNA: TGTGCCAGCAGCTGGAGGATGGGTGAGGATCAGCCCCAGCATTTT.